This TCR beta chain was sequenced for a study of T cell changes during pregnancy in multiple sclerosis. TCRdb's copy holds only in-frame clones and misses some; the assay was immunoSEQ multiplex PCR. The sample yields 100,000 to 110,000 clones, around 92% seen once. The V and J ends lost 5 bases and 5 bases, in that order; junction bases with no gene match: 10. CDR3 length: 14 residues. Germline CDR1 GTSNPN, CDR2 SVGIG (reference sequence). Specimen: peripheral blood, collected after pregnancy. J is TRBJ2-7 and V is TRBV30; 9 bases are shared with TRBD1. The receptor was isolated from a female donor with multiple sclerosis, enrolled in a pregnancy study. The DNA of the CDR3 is TGTGCCTGGTCTAAGGGACAGGGCCTCAACGAGCAGTACTTC. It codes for CAWSKGQGLNEQYF.